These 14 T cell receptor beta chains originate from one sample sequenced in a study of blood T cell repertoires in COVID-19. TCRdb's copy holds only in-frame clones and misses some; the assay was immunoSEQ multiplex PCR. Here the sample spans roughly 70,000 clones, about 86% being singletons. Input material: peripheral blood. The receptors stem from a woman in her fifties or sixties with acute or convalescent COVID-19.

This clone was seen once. Here the CDR3 reads CASREGVWFF. The CDR3 DNA reads as TGTGCCAGCAGAGAGGGAGTGTGGTTCTTC. V and J are TRBV6-6 and TRBJ2-1, with D possibly matching TRBD2 (5 bases). The CDR3 length is 10 residues. From germline, CDR1 is MNHNY and CDR2 SVGAGI (reference sequence). Trimming took off 6 bases at V and 15 bases at J, with 12 bases between the two ends.

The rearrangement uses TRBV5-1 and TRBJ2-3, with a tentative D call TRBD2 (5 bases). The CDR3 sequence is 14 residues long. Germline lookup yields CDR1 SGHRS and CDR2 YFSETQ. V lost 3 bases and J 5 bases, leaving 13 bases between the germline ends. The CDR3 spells CASSWSGLGDTQYF. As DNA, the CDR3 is TGCGCCAGCAGCTGGAGCGGTCTGGGAGATACGCAGTATTTT.

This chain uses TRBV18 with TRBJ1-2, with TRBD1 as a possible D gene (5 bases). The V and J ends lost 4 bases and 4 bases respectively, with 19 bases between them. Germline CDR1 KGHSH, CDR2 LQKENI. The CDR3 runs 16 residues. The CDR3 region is CASSQSQAINPYGYTF. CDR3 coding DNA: TGTGCCAGCTCACAGTCACAGGCGATTAACCCCTATGGCTACACCTTC.

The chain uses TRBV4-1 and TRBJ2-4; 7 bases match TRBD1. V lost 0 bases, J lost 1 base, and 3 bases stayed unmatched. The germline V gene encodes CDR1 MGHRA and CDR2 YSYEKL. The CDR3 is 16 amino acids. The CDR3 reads CASSQDKGAAKNIQYF. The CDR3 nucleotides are TGCGCCAGCAGCCAAGATAAGGGGGCGGCCAAAAACATTCAGTACTTC.

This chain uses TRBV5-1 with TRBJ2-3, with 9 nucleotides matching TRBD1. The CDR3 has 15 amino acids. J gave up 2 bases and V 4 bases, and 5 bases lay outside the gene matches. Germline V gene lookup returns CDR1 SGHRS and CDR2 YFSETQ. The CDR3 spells CASSGTGTPTDTQYF. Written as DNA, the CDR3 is TGCGCCAGCAGCGGGACAGGGACTCCCACAGATACGCAGTATTTT.

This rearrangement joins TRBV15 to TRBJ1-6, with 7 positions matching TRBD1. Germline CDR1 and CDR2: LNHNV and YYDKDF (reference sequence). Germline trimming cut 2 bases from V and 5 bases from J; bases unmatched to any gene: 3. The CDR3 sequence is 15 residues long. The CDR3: CATSRYRGNNSPLHF. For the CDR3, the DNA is TGTGCCACCAGCAGATACAGGGGAAATAATTCACCCCTCCACTTT.

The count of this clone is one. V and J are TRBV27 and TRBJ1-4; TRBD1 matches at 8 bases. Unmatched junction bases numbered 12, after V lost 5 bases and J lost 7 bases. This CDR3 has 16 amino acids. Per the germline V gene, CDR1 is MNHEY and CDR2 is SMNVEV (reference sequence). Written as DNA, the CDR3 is TGTGCCAGCAGTCCTCTACACAGGGGGATGAGTGAAAAACTGTTTTTT. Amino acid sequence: CASSPLHRGMSEKLFF.

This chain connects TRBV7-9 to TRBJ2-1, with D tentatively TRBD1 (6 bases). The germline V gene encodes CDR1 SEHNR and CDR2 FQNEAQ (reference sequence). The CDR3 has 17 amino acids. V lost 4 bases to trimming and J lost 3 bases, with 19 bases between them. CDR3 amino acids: CASSSPRAGESYNEQFF. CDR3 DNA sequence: TGTGCCAGCAGCTCCCCCAGGGCAGGGGAAAGCTACAATGAGCAGTTCTTC.

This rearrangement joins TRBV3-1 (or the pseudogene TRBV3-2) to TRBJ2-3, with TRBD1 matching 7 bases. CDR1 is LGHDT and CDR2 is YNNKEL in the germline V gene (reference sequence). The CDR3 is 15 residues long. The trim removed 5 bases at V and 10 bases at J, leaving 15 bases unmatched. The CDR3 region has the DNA TGTGCCAGCAGCTTTAGGACAGGAGCGGTTGGCTCGCAGTATTTT. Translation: CASSFRTGAVGSQYF.

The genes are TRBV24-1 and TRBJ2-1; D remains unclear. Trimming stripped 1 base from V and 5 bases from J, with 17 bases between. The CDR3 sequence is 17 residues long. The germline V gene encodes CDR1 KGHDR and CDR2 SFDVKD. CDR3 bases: TGTGCCACCAGTGATTTACCGGCAGGCGCTCGTAACAATGAGCAGTTCTTC. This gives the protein CATSDLPAGARNNEQFF.

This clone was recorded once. CDR3 amino acids: CASHRGVVAGELFF. CDR3 coding DNA: TGTGCCAGCCACAGGGGGGTAGTGGCCGGGGAGCTGTTTTTT. The J gene is TRBJ2-2, the V gene TRBV19; TRBD1 matches 8 bases. Germline V gene sequence: CDR1 LNHDA, CDR2 SQIVND (reference sequence). The CDR3 is 14 residues long. The V gene end was trimmed by 9 bases and the J gene end by 6 bases; junction bases not matched to a gene: 9. Full variable domain (remainder filled in from reference TRBV19 and TRBJ2-2): DGGITQSPKYLFRKEGQNVTLSCEQNLNHDAMYWYRQDPGQGLRLIYYSQIVNDFQKGDIAEGYSVSREKKESFPLTVTSAQKNPTAFYLCASHRGVVAGELFFGEGSRLTVL.

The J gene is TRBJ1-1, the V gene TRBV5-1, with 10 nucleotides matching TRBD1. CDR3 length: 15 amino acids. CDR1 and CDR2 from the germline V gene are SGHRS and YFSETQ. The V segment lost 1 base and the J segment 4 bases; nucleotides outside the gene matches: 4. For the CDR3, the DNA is TGCGCCAGCAGCTTGTTGGGACAGGGGACCACTGAAGCTTTCTTT. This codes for CASSLLGQGTTEAFF. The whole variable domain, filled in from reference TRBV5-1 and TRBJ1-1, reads KAGVTQTPRYLIKTRGQQVTLSCSPISGHRSVSWYQQTPGQGLQFLFEYFSETQRNKGNFPGRFSGRQFSNSRSEMNVSTLELGDSALYLCASSLLGQGTTEAFFGQGTRLTVV.

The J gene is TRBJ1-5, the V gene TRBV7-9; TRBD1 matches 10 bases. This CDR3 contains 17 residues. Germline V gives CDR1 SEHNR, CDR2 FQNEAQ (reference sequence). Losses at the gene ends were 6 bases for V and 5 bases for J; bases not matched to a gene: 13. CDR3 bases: TGTGCCAGCAGTACAACCCGGGACAGGGGTTCCCATCAGCCCCAGCATTTT. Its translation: CASSTTRDRGSHQPQHF.

The CDR3 bases are TGTGCCAGCAGTGAAGCGCAGGGATATGGCTACACCTTC. Amino acid sequence: CASSEAQGYGYTF. The chain combines TRBV2 with TRBJ1-2; D is perhaps TRBD1 (5 bases). Germline V CDR1 and CDR2: SNHLY, FYNNEI. CDR3 length equals 13 residues. Trimming removed 0 bases from V and 5 bases from J, with 7 bases in between.